These 14 T cell receptor beta chains came from one sample sequenced in a study of blood T cells in healthy people across ages. It was with a sample-barcoded 5' primer and a J-beta primer mix that a second PCR of about 6 to 11 cycles was run. MiXCR was run by TCRdb on the 5' RACE reads, yielding one entry per CDR3 protein. The sample yields about 560,000 distinct CDR3 sequences, approximately 26% seen once. These same data were also listed under a study on T cells of mothers and their children.

The sequenced material came from blood. These receptors were taken from a boy between 2 and 10 years old in good health.

V gene TRBV12-3 or TRBV12-4 combines with J gene TRBJ1-2; the match to TRBD1 covers 7 bases. V trimming: 5 bases; J trimming: 8 bases; junction bases outside the gene matches: 8. This CDR3 has 13 amino acids. CDR3 protein: CASSPLGTEGYTF. DNA of the CDR3: TGTGCCAGCAGTCCCCTCGGGACAGAGGGCTACACCTTC.

This clonotype was found a few times. The chain combines TRBV5-1 with TRBJ2-3, with unresolved D. Germline V lookup: CDR1 SGHRS, CDR2 YFSETQ. V was shortened by 3 bases and J by 5 bases, with 7 bases between the two germline ends. The CDR3 is made up of 12 amino acids. The CDR3 DNA is TGCGCCAGCAGCTCTAAAGTAGATACGCAGTATTTT. Translating it yields CASSSKVDTQYF.

The sample holds many counts of this clonotype. The J gene is TRBJ2-5, the V gene TRBV4-2; 7 bases agree with TRBD2. V was pared by 6 bases and J by 4 bases, with 8 bases of the junction left unmatched. Germline V gene sequence: CDR1 LGHNA, CDR2 YNFKEQ. The CDR3 has 14 amino acids. This chain's CDR3 is CASSPSGMGETQYF. CDR3 sequence (DNA): TGTGCCAGCAGTCCGAGCGGGATGGGAGAGACCCAGTACTTC.

V is TRBV5-4 and J is TRBJ1-6; 9 positions match TRBD1. The CDR3 contains 15 residues. Germline CDR1 and CDR2: SGHNT and YYREEE (reference sequence). V dropped 0 bases and J dropped 11; count of bases not matched to a gene: 6. Here the CDR3 DNA reads TGTGCCAGCAGCTTGGGGGACAGGGAGACGACACCCCTCCACTTT. This translates into CASSLGDRETTPLHF.

This clonotype was seen just once. The J gene is TRBJ2-7, the V gene TRBV28; 7 bases fit TRBD2. The length of the CDR3 is 14 residues. The V segment lost 2 bases and the J segment 2 bases; nucleotides outside the gene matches: 3. Looked up from germline, CDR1 is MDHEN and CDR2 is SYDVKM. CDR3 in DNA: TGTGCCAGCAGTTTAAGCGGGGTCACCTACGAGCAGTACTTC. It specifies CASSLSGVTYEQYF.

This clonotype was observed a few times. The chain carries TRBV27 and TRBJ1-3; D remains ambiguous. CDR3 length: 13 residues. V was cut by 0 bases and J by 4 bases, with 4 bases left in between. Germline V gene lookup returns CDR1 MNHEY and CDR2 SMNVEV (reference sequence). The CDR3 sequence is CASSLSGGNTIYF. CDR3 in DNA: TGTGCCAGCAGTTTATCGGGAGGAAACACCATATATTTT.

With respect to this clonotype: The junction departs from germline at one end; a sequencing error may be responsible. The rearrangement links TRBV12-3 or TRBV12-4 to TRBJ2-3; 8 bases match TRBD2. The CDR3 has 14 amino acids. The CDR3 sequence: CASSVIAGSDAQYF. CDR3 nucleotide sequence: TGTGCCAGCAGTGTCATAGCGGGGTCAGATGCGCAGTATTTT.

In this sample, this clonotype turned up a few times. The J gene is TRBJ2-7, the V gene TRBV29-1, with 11 nucleotides matching TRBD2. The V and J ends lost 4 bases and 6 bases, in that order; junction bases with no gene match: 8. Germline V gene sequence: CDR1 SQVTM, CDR2 ANQGSEA. The CDR3 loop spans 14 amino acids. CDR3 coding DNA: TGCAGCGTTGTGGCTAGCGGGGGGAAGAGCGAGCAGTACTTC. Encoded protein: CSVVASGGKSEQYF.

This chain joins TRBV12-3 or TRBV12-4 and TRBJ1-2, with 7 bases that match TRBD1. The CDR3 runs to 15 residues. V was pared by 5 bases and J by 3 bases, with 9 bases of the junction left unmatched. The CDR3 bases are TGTGCCAGCAGTCGATTCGGACAGGCTTACTATGGCTACACCTTC. This encodes CASSRFGQAYYGYTF.

The genes are TRBV5-1 and TRBJ1-2; D remains unclear. Trimming shortened V by 4 bases and J by 6 bases, and 13 bases separated the two germline ends. Germline assignment: CDR1 SGHRS and CDR2 YFSETQ. This CDR3 has 13 residues. DNA for the CDR3: TGCGCCAGCAGCCCGCAGGAGAACCATGGCTACACCTTC. Its translation: CASSPQENHGYTF.

The genes are TRBV20-1 and TRBJ1-6; no definite D call. V was cut by 1 base and J by 8 bases, with 18 bases left in between. The CDR3 loop spans 16 amino acids. In germline, CDR1 is DFQATT, CDR2 SNEGSKA (reference sequence). CDR3 residues: CSARGISGGRDSPLHF. The CDR3 DNA reads as TGCAGTGCTAGAGGGATCTCCGGCGGGAGGGATTCACCCCTCCACTTT.

The chain uses TRBV12-3 or TRBV12-4 and TRBJ2-1; 7 nucleotides line up with TRBD2. CDR3 length: 15 residues. J gave up 6 bases and V 3 bases, and 8 bases lay outside the gene matches. CDR3 residues: CASSLWRERGNEQFF. CDR3 in DNA: TGTGCCAGCAGTTTGTGGCGGGAGAGGGGCAATGAGCAGTTCTTC.

The chain has TRBV20-1 and TRBJ2-5; 7 nucleotides align to TRBD1. TRBJ2-7 matches the DNA end more closely, so the J call is doubtful. CDR1 and CDR2 from the germline V gene are DFQATT and SNEGSKA (reference sequence). This CDR3 region has 13 residues. The CDR3 spells CSARDSKSYEQYF. The CDR3 DNA reads as TGCAGTGCAAGGGACAGTAAGTCCTACGAGCAGTACTTC.

This clonotype was detected only a few times. The V and J genes are TRBV4-2 and TRBJ2-1; D possibly corresponds to TRBD2 (5 bases). This CDR3 has 17 residues. With 6 bases removed from V and 0 bases from J, the gap between germline ends came to 18 bases. Germline V CDR1 and CDR2: LGHNA, YNFKEQ. DNA of the CDR3: TGTGCCAGCAGACTAGACGTTAGCGACAACTCCTACAATGAGCAGTTCTTC. Translated, it gives CASRLDVSDNSYNEQFF.